These T cell receptor beta chains were read from a single sample in a study of human T cells and chemical hapten exposure. Using its own MiXCR run on the RACE reads, TCRdb lists one record per CDR3 protein. The sample has around 300,000 distinct CDR3 sequences, roughly 6.9% seen once; the top ten hold approximately 8.9%. Sequencing used whole blood, obtained in connection with sensitization to the hapten diphenylcyclopropenone (DPC). Receptor source: a woman between 18 and 30 years old with alopecia areata. Some clones in this sample may be carry-over from other donors' samples. CDR3s leave out the opening cysteine and the closing phenylalanine or tryptophan.

CDR3aa: ASSLDVRGPEQF; j_gene: TRBJ2-1; v_gene: TRBV7-2
CDR3aa: ASSWSRNRYDYGYT; j_gene: TRBJ1-2; v_gene: TRBV6-2/TRBV6-3
CDR3aa: ASSPGTTLVKNIQY; j_gene: TRBJ2-4; v_gene: TRBV27
CDR3aa: ASSPVGYGYT; j_gene: TRBJ1-2; v_gene: TRBV13
CDR3aa: SGLTGGDEQY; j_gene: TRBJ2-7; v_gene: TRBV29-1
CDR3aa: ASSFLAGAQETQY; j_gene: TRBJ2-5; v_gene: TRBV7-2
CDR3aa: ASSQDISAEAF; j_gene: TRBJ1-1; v_gene: TRBV4-2
CDR3aa: ASSLREDSPLH; j_gene: TRBJ1-6; v_gene: TRBV6-5
CDR3aa: ASSHTSTGAIQPQH; j_gene: TRBJ1-5; v_gene: TRBV6-5
CDR3aa: ASSLAISDSNYGYT; j_gene: TRBJ1-2; v_gene: TRBV5-1
CDR3aa: ASSEEGDSNQPQH; j_gene: TRBJ1-5; v_gene: TRBV2
CDR3aa: ASSDGLDGGYYGYT; j_gene: TRBJ1-2; v_gene: TRBV6-4
CDR3aa: ASRSVILLANTGELF; j_gene: TRBJ2-2; v_gene: TRBV6-1
CDR3aa: ASSLARDGYT; j_gene: TRBJ1-2; v_gene: TRBV7-9
CDR3aa: ASSLLPGGTGANVLT; j_gene: TRBJ2-6; v_gene: TRBV5-1
CDR3aa: ATIGLSTDTQY; j_gene: TRBJ2-3; v_gene: TRBV6-5
CDR3aa: ATGQGGRETQY; j_gene: TRBJ2-5; v_gene: TRBV19
CDR3aa: ASSPLASGGNEQF; j_gene: TRBJ2-1; v_gene: TRBV7-7
CDR3aa: ASSRLLSNQPQH; j_gene: TRBJ1-5; v_gene: TRBV19
CDR3aa: ASSQVGGVEVEKLF; j_gene: TRBJ1-4; v_gene: TRBV4-1
CDR3aa: ASSLSRDTESGANVLT; j_gene: TRBJ2-6; v_gene: TRBV5-1
CDR3aa: SAKTGNEGYEQY; j_gene: TRBJ2-7; v_gene: TRBV20-1
CDR3aa: ASSQARGATDTQY; j_gene: TRBJ2-3; v_gene: TRBV4-2
CDR3aa: ASSLVELPEQF; j_gene: TRBJ2-1; v_gene: TRBV7-9
CDR3aa: ATSRDVAAEGQNIQY; j_gene: TRBJ2-4; v_gene: TRBV15
CDR3aa: ASSPEGDTQY; j_gene: TRBJ2-3; v_gene: TRBV7-2
CDR3aa: ASSSRGLGNQPQH; j_gene: TRBJ1-5; v_gene: TRBV6-2/TRBV6-3
CDR3aa: SARDFKNTEAF; j_gene: TRBJ1-1; v_gene: TRBV20-1
CDR3aa: ASSRGVLDEQF; j_gene: TRBJ2-1; v_gene: TRBV2
CDR3aa: ASSTRTQGISTDTQY; j_gene: TRBJ2-3; v_gene: TRBV5-1
CDR3aa: ASRVAGTEAF; j_gene: TRBJ1-1; v_gene: TRBV12-3/TRBV12-4
CDR3aa: SVDRQGGTGELF; j_gene: TRBJ2-2; v_gene: TRBV29-1
CDR3aa: SVEAQGIELF; j_gene: TRBJ1-4; v_gene: TRBV29-1
CDR3aa: ASSLRDGVANYGYT; j_gene: TRBJ1-2; v_gene: TRBV11-2
CDR3aa: ASSPGGRSNQPQH; j_gene: TRBJ1-5; v_gene: TRBV12-3/TRBV12-4
CDR3aa: ASSLGLASNEQF; j_gene: TRBJ2-1; v_gene: TRBV5-1
CDR3aa: ASSQEGEQF; j_gene: TRBJ2-1; v_gene: TRBV6-6
CDR3aa: ASSYSRASPGNTIY; j_gene: TRBJ1-3; v_gene: TRBV6-5
CDR3aa: ASSGAPSTDTQY; j_gene: TRBJ2-3; v_gene: TRBV28
CDR3aa: SARVGQGPLGAF; j_gene: TRBJ1-1; v_gene: TRBV20-1
CDR3aa: ASSYGYT; j_gene: TRBJ1-2; v_gene: TRBV6-6
CDR3aa: ASSLAWTGGYEQY; j_gene: TRBJ2-7; v_gene: TRBV5-1
CDR3aa: AISESWGQETQY; j_gene: TRBJ2-5; v_gene: TRBV10-3
CDR3aa: ASSYGQGSEAF; j_gene: TRBJ1-1; v_gene: TRBV6-5
CDR3aa: ASSYRPPGRTYEQY; j_gene: TRBJ2-7; v_gene: TRBV6-6
CDR3aa: ASSFMETGGF; j_gene: TRBJ2-1; v_gene: TRBV28
CDR3aa: ASSLQGAFGQPQH; j_gene: TRBJ1-5; v_gene: TRBV4-1
CDR3aa: ASSDPGTPSYNEQF; j_gene: TRBJ2-1; v_gene: TRBV6-6
CDR3aa: ASSGRLGETQY; j_gene: TRBJ2-5; v_gene: TRBV25-1
CDR3aa: ASSVDWTGGSTDTQY; j_gene: TRBJ2-3; v_gene: TRBV9
CDR3aa: ASSTRTRVAPLDTQY; j_gene: TRBJ2-3; v_gene: TRBV21-1
CDR3aa: ASSKQGASNQPQH; j_gene: TRBJ1-5; v_gene: TRBV12-3/TRBV12-4
CDR3aa: ASSLTGTLDEKLF; j_gene: TRBJ1-4; v_gene: TRBV7-9
CDR3aa: AAGAGPRNQPQH; j_gene: TRBJ1-5; v_gene: TRBV6-5
CDR3aa: ASTERQGDQPQH; j_gene: TRBJ1-5; v_gene: TRBV5-1